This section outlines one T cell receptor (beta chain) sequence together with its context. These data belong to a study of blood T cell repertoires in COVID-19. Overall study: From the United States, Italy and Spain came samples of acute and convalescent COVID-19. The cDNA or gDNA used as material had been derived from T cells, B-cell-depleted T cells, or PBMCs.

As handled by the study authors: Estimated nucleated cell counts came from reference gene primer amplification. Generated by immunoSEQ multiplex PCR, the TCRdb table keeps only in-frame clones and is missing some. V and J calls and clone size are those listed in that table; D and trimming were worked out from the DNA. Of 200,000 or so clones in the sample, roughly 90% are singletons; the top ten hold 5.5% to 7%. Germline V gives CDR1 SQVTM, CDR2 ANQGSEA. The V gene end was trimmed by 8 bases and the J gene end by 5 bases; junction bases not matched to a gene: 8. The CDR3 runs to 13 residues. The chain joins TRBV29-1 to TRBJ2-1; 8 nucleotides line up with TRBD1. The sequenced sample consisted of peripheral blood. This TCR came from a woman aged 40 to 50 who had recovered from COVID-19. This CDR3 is CSFRQGTHNEQFF. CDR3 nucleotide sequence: TGCAGCTTCCGACAGGGGACCCACAATGAGCAGTTCTTC.